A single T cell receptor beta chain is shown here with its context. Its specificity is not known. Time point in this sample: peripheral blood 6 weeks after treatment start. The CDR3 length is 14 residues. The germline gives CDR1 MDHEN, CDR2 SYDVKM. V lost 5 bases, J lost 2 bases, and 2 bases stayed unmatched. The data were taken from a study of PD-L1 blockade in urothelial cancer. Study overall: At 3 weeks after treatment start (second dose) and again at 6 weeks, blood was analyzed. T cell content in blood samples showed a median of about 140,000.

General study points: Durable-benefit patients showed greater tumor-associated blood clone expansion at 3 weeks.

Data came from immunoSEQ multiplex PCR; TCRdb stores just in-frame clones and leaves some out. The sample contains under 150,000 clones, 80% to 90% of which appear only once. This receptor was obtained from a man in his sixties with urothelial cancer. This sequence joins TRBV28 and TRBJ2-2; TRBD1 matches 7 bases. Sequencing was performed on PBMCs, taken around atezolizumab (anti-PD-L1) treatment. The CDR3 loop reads CASSRDSNTGELFF. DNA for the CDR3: TGTGCCAGCAGTCGGGACAGTAACACCGGGGAGCTGTTTTTT.